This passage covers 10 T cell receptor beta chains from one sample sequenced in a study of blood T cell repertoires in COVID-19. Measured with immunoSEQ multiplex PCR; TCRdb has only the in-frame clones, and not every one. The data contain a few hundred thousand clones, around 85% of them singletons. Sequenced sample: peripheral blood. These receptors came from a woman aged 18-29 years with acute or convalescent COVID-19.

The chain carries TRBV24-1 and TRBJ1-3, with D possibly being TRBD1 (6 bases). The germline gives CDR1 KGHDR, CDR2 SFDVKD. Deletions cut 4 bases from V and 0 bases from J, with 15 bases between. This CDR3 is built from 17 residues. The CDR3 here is CATSEVGGHISGNTIYF. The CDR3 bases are TGTGCCACCAGTGAAGTTGGGGGCCACATCTCTGGAAACACCATATATTTT.

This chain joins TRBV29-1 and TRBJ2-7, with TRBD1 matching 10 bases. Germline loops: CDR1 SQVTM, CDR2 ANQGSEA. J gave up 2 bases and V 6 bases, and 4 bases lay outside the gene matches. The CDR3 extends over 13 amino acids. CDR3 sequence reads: CSVEDRGAYEQYF. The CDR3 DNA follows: TGCAGCGTCGAGGACAGGGGGGCCTACGAGCAGTACTTC.

The CDR3 region is CASSFPGQGSDTQYF. DNA of the CDR3: TGTGCCAGCAGTTTTCCGGGACAGGGGTCAGATACGCAGTATTTT. This chain connects TRBV28 to TRBJ2-3, with 10 bases aligning to TRBD1. V dropped 3 bases and J dropped 4; count of bases not matched to a gene: 4. CDR1 MDHEN and CDR2 SYDVKM come from the germline V gene. CDR3 length: 15 residues.

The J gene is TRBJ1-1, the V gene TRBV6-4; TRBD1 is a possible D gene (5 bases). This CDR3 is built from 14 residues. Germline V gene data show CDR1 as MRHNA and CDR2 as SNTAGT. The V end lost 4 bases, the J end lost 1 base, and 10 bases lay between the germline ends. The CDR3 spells CASSVDRTNTEAFF. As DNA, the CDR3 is TGTGCCAGCAGTGTAGACAGAACGAACACTGAAGCTTTCTTT.

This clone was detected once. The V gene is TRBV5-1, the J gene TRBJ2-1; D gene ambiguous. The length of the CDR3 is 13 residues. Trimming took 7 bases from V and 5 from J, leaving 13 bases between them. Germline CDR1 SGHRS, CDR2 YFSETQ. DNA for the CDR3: TGCGCCAGCTCAGTTGATCCGCACAATGAGCAGTTCTTC. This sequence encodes CASSVDPHNEQFF.

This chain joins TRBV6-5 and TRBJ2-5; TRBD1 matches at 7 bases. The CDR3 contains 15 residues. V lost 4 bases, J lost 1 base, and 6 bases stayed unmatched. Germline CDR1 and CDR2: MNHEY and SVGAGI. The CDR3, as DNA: TGTGCCAGCAGTTCCAAGACAGGGACCCAAGAGACCCAGTACTTC. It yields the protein CASSSKTGTQETQYF.

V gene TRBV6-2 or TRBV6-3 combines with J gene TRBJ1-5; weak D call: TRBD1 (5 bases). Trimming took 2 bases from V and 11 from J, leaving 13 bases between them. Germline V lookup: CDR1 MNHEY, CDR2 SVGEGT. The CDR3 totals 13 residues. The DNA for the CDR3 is TGTGCCAGCAGTTACGGGGCACAAGGGGCCCAGCATTTT. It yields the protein CASSYGAQGAQHF.

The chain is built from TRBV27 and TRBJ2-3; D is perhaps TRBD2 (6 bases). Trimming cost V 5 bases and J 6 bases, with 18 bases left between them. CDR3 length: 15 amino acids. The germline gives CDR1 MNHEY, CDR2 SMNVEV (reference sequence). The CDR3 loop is CASSPPGLGEDTQYF. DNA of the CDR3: TGTGCCAGCAGTCCTCCGGGACTTGGGGAGGATACGCAGTATTTT.

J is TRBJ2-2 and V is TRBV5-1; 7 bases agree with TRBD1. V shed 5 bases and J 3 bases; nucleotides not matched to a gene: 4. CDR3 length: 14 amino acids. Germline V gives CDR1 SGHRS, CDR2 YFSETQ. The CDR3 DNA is TGCGCCAGCAGTTGGGGACAGCACACCGGGGAGCTGTTTTTT. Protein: CASSWGQHTGELFF. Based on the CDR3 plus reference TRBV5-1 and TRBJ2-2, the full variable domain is KAGVTQTPRYLIKTRGQQVTLSCSPISGHRSVSWYQQTPGQGLQFLFEYFSETQRNKGNFPGRFSGRQFSNSRSEMNVSTLELGDSALYLCASSWGQHTGELFFGEGSRLTVL.

CDR3 amino acids: CASSPITTNEKLFF. The CDR3 coding sequence is TGTGCCAGCAGTCCCATCACAACTAATGAAAAACTGTTTTTT. The V and J genes are TRBV28 and TRBJ1-4; no firm D call. The CDR3 sequence is 14 residues long. With 5 bases removed from V and 0 bases from J, the gap between germline ends came to 7 bases. Germline V gene sequence: CDR1 MDHEN, CDR2 SYDVKM.